The T cell receptor beta chain described here comes from a study of T cells in Graves' hyperthyroidism and ophthalmopathy. Whole-study results and caveats: Ophthalmopathy stood apart from stable hyperthyroidism in a 13 V-J model.

A note on this clonotype: What it recognizes is unknown.

RNA transcripts yielded amplified TCR beta CDR3 regions. TCR CDR3 underwent first-round RT-PCR with the HTBI primer set. TCRdb used MiXCR to reprocess the multiplex PCR reads, holding one entry per CDR3 protein. The table includes roughly 570,000 distinct CDR3 sequences, 35% to 55% detected once. An absence of ophthalmopathy progression within 18 months meant stable Graves' hyperthyroidism. Uncontrolled infection, other autoimmune disease, pregnancy or lactation excluded patients. Germline assignment: CDR1 LNHDA and CDR2 SQIVND (reference sequence). This CDR3 is built from 14 residues. The clonotype comes from a woman aged 18 to 35 with Graves' hyperthyroidism. The chain has TRBV19 and TRBJ2-5, with 10 bases that match TRBD2. Material: peripheral blood or thyroid tissue (not recorded which). The CDR3 DNA is TGTGCTAGGGAGGCTAGCGGGGGCCGGGAGACCCAGTACTTC. Residues: CAREASGGRETQYF.